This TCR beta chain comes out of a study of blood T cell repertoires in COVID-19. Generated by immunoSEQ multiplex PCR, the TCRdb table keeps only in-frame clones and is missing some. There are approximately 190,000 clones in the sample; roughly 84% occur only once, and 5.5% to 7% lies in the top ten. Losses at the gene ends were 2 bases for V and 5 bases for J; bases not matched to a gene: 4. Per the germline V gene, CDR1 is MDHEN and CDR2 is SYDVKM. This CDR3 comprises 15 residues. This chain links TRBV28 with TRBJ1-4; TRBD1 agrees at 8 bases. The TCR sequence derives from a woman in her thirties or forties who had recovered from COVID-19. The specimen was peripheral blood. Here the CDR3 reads CASSLTAGGNEKLFF. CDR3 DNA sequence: TGTGCCAGCAGTTTAACGGCAGGGGGCAATGAAAAACTGTTTTTT.